The T cell receptor (beta chain) under discussion was sequenced for a study of T cell responses to AZD1222 COVID-19 vaccine. Study at large: Whether given at about 4 or about 12 weeks, second doses were pooled.

Generated by immunoSEQ multiplex PCR, the TCRdb table keeps only in-frame clones and is missing some. The sample gives about 120,000 clones, around 94% of which show up once; approximately 3.1% is in the top ten. With respect to this clone: Its antigen is undetermined.

The germline V gene encodes CDR1 MDHEN and CDR2 SYDVKM. The V end lost 7 bases, the J end lost 2 bases, and 18 bases lay between the germline ends. CDR3 length equals 15 residues. Study results and caveats: The donors showed a predominance of white British ancestry and of females, with possible underestimation of clonal diversity.

The chain couples TRBV28 to TRBJ2-7; D call uncertain. The source is an adult in good health. The specimen comprised peripheral blood, sampled on day 0 of AZD1222 vaccination. DNA of the CDR3: TGTGCCAGCAAATTCGCCCCCCCAAACGCCTACGAGCAGTACTTC. Translated: CASKFAPPNAYEQYF.